One sample yielded the 5 T cell receptor beta chains listed below, sequenced in a study of cytotoxic CD8 clonotypes in ibrutinib-treated CLL. TCRdb's table, derived via immunoSEQ multiplex PCR, lists solely in-frame clones and lacks some. The table lists roughly 110,000 clones, approximately 56% of them singletons, with about 40% in the top ten. The source was PBMCs, collected after 24 months of ibrutinib treatment. The receptor source for this set is a human donor with chronic lymphocytic leukemia.

The V call is TRBV10-2, the J call TRBJ2-7, with 9 bases identical to TRBD2. Germline CDR1 and CDR2: WSHSY and SAAADI. The CDR3 sequence is 13 residues long. J was trimmed by 6 bases and V by 8 bases; bases with no gene match: 8. The CDR3 here is CASGVAGAIEQYF. The DNA of the CDR3 is TGCGCCAGCGGGGTAGCGGGGGCTATCGAGCAGTACTTC.

This chain uses TRBV6-1 with TRBJ2-7; 11 bases line up with TRBD2. The ends lost 8 bases at V and 1 base at J; junction bases unmatched: 4. Per germline, CDR1 MNHNS and CDR2 SASEGT. The CDR3 consists of 14 residues. DNA of the CDR3: TGTGCCAGCGTCTCTAGCGGGGGGTCCTACGAGCAGTACTTC. Residues: CASVSSGGSYEQYF.

The V and J genes are TRBV9 and TRBJ2-1, with TRBD2 identical over 7 bases. CDR3 length equals 18 residues. Trimming took 0 bases from V and 4 from J; bases not matched to a gene: 13. The germline V gene has CDR1 SGDLS and CDR2 YYNGEE. The CDR3 loop reads CASSVARLAGDLYNEQFF. For the CDR3, the DNA is TGTGCCAGCAGCGTAGCCCGATTGGCGGGGGACTTGTACAATGAGCAGTTCTTC. Full variable domain (outside the CDR3, taken from reference TRBV9 and TRBJ2-1): DSGVTQTPKHLITATGQRVTLRCSPRSGDLSVYWYQQSLDQGLQFLIQYYNGEERAKGNILERFSAQQFPDLHSELNLSSLELGDSALYFCASSVARLAGDLYNEQFFGPGTRLTVL.

J is TRBJ2-7 and V is TRBV18; TRBD1 aligns across 8 bases. This CDR3 is built from 13 residues. V was pared by 6 bases and J by 9 bases, with 10 bases of the junction left unmatched. Germline V gene lookup returns CDR1 KGHSH and CDR2 LQKENI. The CDR3 nucleotides are TGTGCCAGCTCCGAGGGGGCAGGGGGCAGGCAGTACTTC. Amino acids: CASSEGAGGRQYF.

The rearrangement links TRBV30 to TRBJ1-1; 8 nucleotides align to TRBD1. Germline CDR1 reads GTSNPN; CDR2 reads SVGIG (reference sequence). The length of the CDR3 is 12 residues. This CDR3 is CALAGGNTEAFF. The CDR3 nucleotides are TGTGCGTTAGCAGGGGGCAACACTGAAGCTTTCTTT.